Given below is one T cell receptor beta chain in context. Its antigen is unidentified. These data are taken from a study of CD8+CD57+ T cells in acquired aplastic anemia. Study conclusions and caveats: Overlap between patients and controls comprised almost 30 CD8+ CDR3 sequences.

The ends lost 6 bases at V and 9 bases at J; junction bases unmatched: 5. The CDR3 is 12 amino acids. The germline V gene encodes CDR1 SGHTA and CDR2 FQGNSA. Researchers used genomic DNA as the template to profile TCR beta VDJ and CDR3. TCRdb re-derived calls from the reads in MiXCR, one entry per CDR3 protein. There are about 95,000 distinct CDR3 sequences in the sample; 55% to 70% occur only once, and more than 55% lies in the top ten. Whoever was chosen for sequencing had shown CD8+CD57+ cell expansion by flow cytometry. The enrolled patients all had severe acquired aplastic anemia. At the time of blood sampling, patients had not yet received any therapy.

Sequences were obtained from sorted CD4+, CD8+, or CD8+CD57+ T cells (not recorded which) from PBMCs. The chain employs TRBV7-2 and TRBJ2-1; 7 bases line up with TRBD2. The clonotype was recovered from a human donor with aplastic anemia. The CDR3 reads CASRSTGGEQFF. CDR3 nucleotide sequence: TGTGCCAGCAGATCAACGGGGGGTGAGCAGTTCTTC.